This TCR beta chain stems from a study of lymphopenia after photon versus proton radiotherapy. Whole-study findings and limits: Post-nadir diversity loss with photons came from oligoclonal expansion, particularly CD8+ Temra cells. Survival link was tested only in deceased patients; proton benefit remains a possibility. Under photons, naive T cells and diversity fell while effector/memory populations rose. In patients who died, overall survival fell as post-nadir TCR diversity dropped more.

The repertoire was sequenced with immunoSEQ multiplex PCR; TCRdb's copy has only in-frame clones and lacks some. The sample consists of approximately 23,000 clones, more than 85% of them appearing once. The CDR3 has 15 residues. Trimming removed 0 bases from V and 2 bases from J, with 10 bases in between. Per the germline V gene, CDR1 is LNHDA and CDR2 is SQIVND (reference sequence). Worth noting for this clone: The antigen is undetermined.

The sequence was collected from an elderly man with esophageal cancer. The chain employs TRBV19 and TRBJ1-2, with a weak D call TRBD1 (6 bases). The sample in question was peripheral blood, obtained from a patient treated with proton-based radiotherapy. The CDR3 region has the DNA TGTGCCAGTAGTATAGAGGGGGCGTGGAACTATGGCTACACCTTC. It translates to CASSIEGAWNYGYTF.